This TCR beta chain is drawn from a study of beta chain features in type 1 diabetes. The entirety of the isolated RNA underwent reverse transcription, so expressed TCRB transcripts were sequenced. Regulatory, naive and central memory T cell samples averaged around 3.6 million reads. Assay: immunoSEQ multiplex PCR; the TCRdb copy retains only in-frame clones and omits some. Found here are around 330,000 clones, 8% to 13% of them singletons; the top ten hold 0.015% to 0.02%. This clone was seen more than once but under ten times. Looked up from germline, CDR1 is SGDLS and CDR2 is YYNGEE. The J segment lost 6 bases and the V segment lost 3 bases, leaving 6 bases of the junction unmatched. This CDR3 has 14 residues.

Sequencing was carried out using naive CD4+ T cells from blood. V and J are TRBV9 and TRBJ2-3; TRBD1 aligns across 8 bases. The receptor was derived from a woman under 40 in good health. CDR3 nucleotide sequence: TGTGCCAGCAGCGCAAGGACAGGGTTTGATACGCAGTATTTT. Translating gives CASSARTGFDTQYF.